The next 11 T cell receptor beta chains were all read from a single sample in a study of T cell repertoires in cytomegalovirus infection. These receptors have no known antigen. MiXCR, run by TCRdb on the reads, gives a single entry per CDR3 protein. The profile shows fewer than 900,000 distinct CDR3 sequences, approximately 32% of them singletons. The sample consisted of cultured CD8+ T cells from PBMCs, taken from culture after CMV antigen stimulation. Source of these receptors: a human donor in good health (CMV status not recorded). Some clones in this sample may be carry-over from other donors' samples.

The chain joins TRBV20-1 to TRBJ1-6; D is ambiguous. V lost 0 bases, J lost 6 bases, and 9 bases lay in between. Germline lookup yields CDR1 DFQATT and CDR2 SNEGSKA (reference sequence). The length of the CDR3 is 14 residues. The CDR3 sequence is CSARDRRTNSPLHF. CDR3 in DNA: TGCAGTGCTAGAGATCGCAGGACTAATTCACCCCTCCACTTT.

The chain couples TRBV27 to TRBJ2-6; TRBD1 agrees at 8 bases. In germline, CDR1 is MNHEY, CDR2 SMNVEV (reference sequence). J was trimmed by 0 bases and V by 4 bases; bases with no gene match: 2. This CDR3 is 16 amino acids long. CDR3 in amino acids: CASSWDRFSGANVLTF. As DNA, the CDR3 is TGTGCCAGCAGTTGGGACAGGTTCTCTGGGGCCAACGTCCTGACTTTC.

The V call is TRBV2, the J call TRBJ2-1; D may correspond to TRBD1 or TRBD2 (5 bases each). V was pared by 1 base and J by 8 bases, with 15 bases between. The CDR3 is 15 residues long. Per germline, CDR1 SNHLY and CDR2 FYNNEI. The CDR3 sequence: CASSEGNGARDEQFF. The CDR3 bases are TGTGCCAGCAGTGAAGGGAACGGGGCCCGGGATGAGCAGTTCTTC.

V gene TRBV12-3 or TRBV12-4 combines with J gene TRBJ2-2; D call uncertain. The CDR3 contains 16 residues. V dropped 1 base and J dropped 1 base, with 10 bases sitting between them. CDR3 in DNA: TGTGCCAGCAGTTTAGGTCAGGAGCTGAACACCGGGGAGCTGTTTTTT. Translation: CASSLGQELNTGELFF.

This rearrangement joins TRBV10-2 to TRBJ2-7, with TRBD2 identical over 10 bases. The V and J ends lost 6 bases and 2 bases, in that order; junction bases with no gene match: 4. CDR1 WSHSY and CDR2 SAAADI come from the germline V gene. The CDR3 is made up of 14 amino acids. The CDR3: CASSLAGVTYEQYV. In DNA form, the CDR3 reads TGCGCCAGCAGCCTAGCGGGGGTCACCTACGAGCAGTACGTC.

This clonotype occurred many times. The chain recombines TRBV7-9 with TRBJ2-1; a possible D gene is TRBD2 (5 bases). The CDR3 extends over 15 amino acids. Germline V gene sequence: CDR1 SEHNR, CDR2 FQNEAQ (reference sequence). Trimming took off 2 bases at V and 0 bases at J, with 8 bases between the two ends. CDR3 DNA: TGTGCCAGCAGCTTACCGGGGAGCTCCTACAATGAGCAGTTCTTC. Protein: CASSLPGSSYNEQFF.

This clonotype was detected many times. This chain joins TRBV7-9 and TRBJ2-1; unclear D gene. The V gene's germline CDR1 is SEHNR and CDR2 FQNEAQ (reference sequence). Trimming took 1 base from V and 7 from J, leaving 5 bases between them. CDR3 length: 12 residues. The CDR3 coding sequence is TGTGCCAGCAGCTTAGGGTTTAATGAGCAGTTCTTC. Translating it yields CASSLGFNEQFF.

The sample holds many counts of this clonotype. The chain links TRBV7-2 to TRBJ2-4; TRBD1 matches 8 bases. Trimming removed 11 bases from V and 8 bases from J; junction bases left unmatched: 8. This CDR3 is 12 amino acids long. From germline, CDR1 is SGHTA and CDR2 FQGNSA. CDR3 nucleotide sequence: TGTGCCGGCGGGCAGGGGGCTGACATTCAGTACTTC. Translation gives CAGGQGADIQYF.

This clonotype was counted many times. V gene TRBV7-2 combines with J gene TRBJ2-7; 11 bases agree with TRBD2. Germline CDR1 SGHTA, CDR2 FQGNSA. Trimming cost V 4 bases and J 6 bases; bases outside gene matches: 8. This CDR3 is 15 amino acids long. The CDR3 is CASSSIAGGVLEQYF. CDR3 coding DNA: TGTGCCAGCAGCTCCATAGCGGGGGGGGTTCTCGAGCAGTACTTC.

This clonotype was recorded a few times. This CDR3 reads CASSYQLAGGLNEQFF. CDR3 sequence (DNA): TGTGCCAGCAGCTATCAGCTTGCGGGGGGGCTCAATGAGCAGTTCTTC. The genes are TRBV7-2 and TRBJ2-1; TRBD2 aligns across 9 bases. V shed 4 bases and J 6 bases; nucleotides not matched to a gene: 10. Germline CDR1 reads SGHTA; CDR2 reads FQGNSA. The CDR3 runs 16 residues. The variable domain in full, completed from reference TRBV7-2 and TRBJ2-1, reads GAGVSQSPSNKVTEKGKDVELRCDPISGHTALYWYRQSLGQGLEFLIYFQGNSAPDKSGLPSDRFSAERTGGSVSTLTIQRTQQEDSAVYLCASSYQLAGGLNEQFFGPGTRLTVL.

The rearrangement joins TRBV5-4 to TRBJ1-2; maybe TRBD1 (5 bases). The germline CDR1 and CDR2 sequences are SGHNT and YYREEE (reference sequence). The CDR3 contains 14 residues. The germline V and J ends were trimmed by 5 bases and 5 bases, with 16 bases remaining between them. Here the CDR3 reads CASSSGREGYGYTF. The CDR3 coding sequence is TGTGCCAGCAGTAGCGGTCGAGAGGGGTATGGCTACACCTTC.